The present T cell receptor beta chain was sequenced within a study of cytomegalovirus exposure and HLA in healthy donors. Germline V CDR1 and CDR2: GTSNPN, SVGIG (reference sequence). Trimming took 8 bases from V and 6 from J, leaving 7 bases between them. This CDR3 has 9 amino acids. Clones were sequenced by immunoSEQ multiplex PCR, and TCRdb holds only the in-frame ones, with some missing. Among about 250,000 clones listed, more than 75% were seen once. This clone appeared a single time. The antigen is undetermined. Study outcomes and limitations: Overall, 164 TCR beta chains were annotated as cytomegalovirus-associated. Most TCRs appeared rarely, but some public TCRs recurred in many donors.

Source material: PBMCs. The clonotype originates from a young man in good health and CMV-seropositive. The chain couples TRBV30 to TRBJ1-1; TRBD1 might be the D (5 bases). CDR3 bases: TGTGCCGGGGACCCTGAAGCTTTCTTT. Its translation is CAGDPEAFF.